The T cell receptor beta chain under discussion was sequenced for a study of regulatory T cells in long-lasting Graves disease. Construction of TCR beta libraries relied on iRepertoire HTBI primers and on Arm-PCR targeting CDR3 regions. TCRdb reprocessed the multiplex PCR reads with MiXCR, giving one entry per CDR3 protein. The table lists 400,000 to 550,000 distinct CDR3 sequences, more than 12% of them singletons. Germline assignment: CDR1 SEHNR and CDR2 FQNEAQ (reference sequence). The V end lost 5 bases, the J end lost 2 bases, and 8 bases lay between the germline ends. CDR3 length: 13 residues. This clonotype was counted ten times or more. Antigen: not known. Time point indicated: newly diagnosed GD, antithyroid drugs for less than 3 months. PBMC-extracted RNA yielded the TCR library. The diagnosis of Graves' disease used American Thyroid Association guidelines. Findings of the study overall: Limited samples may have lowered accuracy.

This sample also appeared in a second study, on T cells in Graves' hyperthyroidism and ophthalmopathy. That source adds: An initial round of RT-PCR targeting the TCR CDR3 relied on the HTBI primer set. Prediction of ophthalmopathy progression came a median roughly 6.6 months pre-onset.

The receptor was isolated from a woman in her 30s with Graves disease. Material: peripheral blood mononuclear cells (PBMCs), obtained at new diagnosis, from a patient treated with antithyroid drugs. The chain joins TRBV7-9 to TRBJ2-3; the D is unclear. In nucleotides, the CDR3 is TGTGCCAGCAGCCAAGACTTCACAGATACGCAGTATTTT. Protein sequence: CASSQDFTDTQYF.